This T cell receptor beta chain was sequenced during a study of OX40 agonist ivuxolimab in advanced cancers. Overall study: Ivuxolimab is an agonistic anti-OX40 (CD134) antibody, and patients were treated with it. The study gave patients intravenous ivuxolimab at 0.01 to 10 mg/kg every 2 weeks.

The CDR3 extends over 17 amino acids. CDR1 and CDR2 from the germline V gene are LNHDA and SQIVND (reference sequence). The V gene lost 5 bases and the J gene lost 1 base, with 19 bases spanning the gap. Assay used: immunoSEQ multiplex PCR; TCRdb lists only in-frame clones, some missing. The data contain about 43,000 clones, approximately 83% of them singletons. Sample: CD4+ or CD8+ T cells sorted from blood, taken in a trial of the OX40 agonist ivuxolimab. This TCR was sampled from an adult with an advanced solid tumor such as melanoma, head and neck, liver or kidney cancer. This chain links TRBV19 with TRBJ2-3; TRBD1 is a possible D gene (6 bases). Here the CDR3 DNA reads TGTGCCAGTAGTTGGGATGTTAGACAGGAACGCACAGATACGCAGTATTTT. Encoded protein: CASSWDVRQERTDTQYF. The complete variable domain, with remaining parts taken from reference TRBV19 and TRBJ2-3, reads DGGITQSPKYLFRKEGQNVTLSCEQNLNHDAMYWYRQDPGQGLRLIYYSQIVNDFQKGDIAEGYSVSREKKESFPLTVTSAQKNPTAFYLCASSWDVRQERTDTQYFGPGTRLTVL.